Below are 15 T cell receptor beta chains sequenced from a single sample in a study of blood T cell repertoires in COVID-19. Profiling relied on immunoSEQ multiplex PCR, and the TCRdb table lists in-frame clones only, not all of them. The sample has more than 100,000 clones; nearly 85% are singletons. Input material: peripheral blood. The receptor source for this set is a human donor in a cohort sampled during active or convalescent COVID-19.

The chain is built from TRBV27 and TRBJ1-2; TRBD1 matches at 7 bases. CDR3 length equals 14 residues. Germline CDR1 MNHEY, CDR2 SMNVEV (reference sequence). V lost 5 bases and J lost 1; bases outside the gene matches: 4. The chain's CDR3 is CASSGGQLNYGYTF. CDR3 nucleotide sequence: TGTGCCAGCAGTGGGGGACAGCTTAACTATGGCTACACCTTC.

The chain uses TRBV18 and TRBJ1-6; 8 nucleotides align to TRBD1. Germline loops: CDR1 KGHSH, CDR2 LQKENI. The length of the CDR3 is 18 residues. V lost 4 bases to trimming and J lost 0 bases; unmatched junction nucleotides: 8. CDR3 nucleotide sequence: TGTGCCAGCTCACGTGGACAGGGTGAAAGCTCCTATAATTCACCCCTCCACTTT. Amino acids: CASSRGQGESSYNSPLHF.

The chain uses TRBV29-1 and TRBJ2-2; 7 bases match TRBD1. V shed 3 bases, J shed 7 bases, and the junction held 5 bases outside the gene matches. Per the germline V gene, CDR1 is SQVTM and CDR2 is ANQGSEA. This CDR3 region has 13 residues. The CDR3 loop reads CSVDRQGVGELFF. CDR3 bases: TGCAGCGTTGATCGTCAGGGGGTCGGGGAGCTGTTTTTT.

The V and J genes are TRBV2 and TRBJ2-2; D call uncertain. The germline CDR1 and CDR2 sequences are SNHLY and FYNNEI. The length of the CDR3 is 16 residues. V was clipped by 0 bases and J by 3 bases, with 11 bases between them. The chain's CDR3 is CASSEAASLDTGELFF. CDR3 bases: TGTGCCAGCAGTGAAGCGGCCTCTCTGGACACCGGGGAGCTGTTTTTT.

The chain links TRBV19 to TRBJ1-1; TRBD1 might be the D (5 bases). Trimming left V 3 bases short and J 5 bases short, with 7 bases between. CDR1 is LNHDA, CDR2 SQIVND, per germline (reference sequence). The CDR3 length is 12 residues. In DNA, the CDR3 is TGTGCCAGTAGTATTAGGGGAACTGAAGCTTTCTTT. Translated: CASSIRGTEAFF.

The rearrangement joins TRBV2 to TRBJ2-4; tentatively, D is TRBD2 (6 bases). The CDR3 covers 13 residues. V was pared by 6 bases and J by 9 bases, with 15 bases between. The germline CDR1 and CDR2 sequences are SNHLY and FYNNEI. CDR3 sequence reads: CASRNRIGGIQYF. The DNA for the CDR3 is TGTGCCAGCAGAAACAGGATCGGGGGCATTCAGTACTTC.

The V and J genes are TRBV18 and TRBJ1-2; 7 bases align to TRBD1. This CDR3 region has 13 residues. The trim removed 5 bases at V and 7 bases at J, leaving 7 bases unmatched. Per germline, CDR1 KGHSH and CDR2 LQKENI. CDR3 in amino acids: CASSDSGGAGYTF. The DNA for the CDR3 is TGTGCCAGCTCAGACTCAGGGGGTGCTGGCTACACCTTC. Combining the CDR3 with reference TRBV18 and TRBJ1-2 gives the whole variable domain NAGVMQNPRHLVRRRGQEARLRCSPMKGHSHVYWYRQLPEEGLKFMVYLQKENIIDESGMPKERFSAEFPKEGPSILRIQQVVRGDSAAYFCASSDSGGAGYTFGSGTRLTVV.

This clone has a handful of counts. The rearrangement uses TRBV7-9 and TRBJ1-2, with TRBD1 identical over 9 bases. V shed 4 bases and J 4 bases; nucleotides not matched to a gene: 10. The CDR3 is 16 residues long. CDR1 is SEHNR and CDR2 is FQNEAQ in the germline V gene (reference sequence). CDR3 in DNA: TGTGCCAGCAGCTCCCGGGACAGGGAACGGGGCTATGGCTACACCTTC. It translates to CASSSRDRERGYGYTF.

The chain recombines TRBV9 with TRBJ2-1, with 8 bases identical to TRBD2. The ends lost 0 bases at V and 3 bases at J; junction bases unmatched: 5. Germline assignment: CDR1 SGDLS and CDR2 YYNGEE. CDR3 length: 16 amino acids. CDR3 residues: CASSVGVAGNYNEQFF. DNA for the CDR3: TGTGCCAGCAGCGTAGGAGTAGCGGGGAACTACAATGAGCAGTTCTTC.

This clone was seen ten or more times. As DNA, the CDR3 is TGTGCCAGCAGCGTAAGCCAGGGTGTGGCAGATACGCAGTATTTT. The encoded protein is CASSVSQGVADTQYF. The V gene is TRBV9, the J gene TRBJ2-3; weak D call: TRBD1 (5 bases). CDR1 is SGDLS, CDR2 YYNGEE, per germline. CDR3 length: 15 amino acids. V was pared by 1 base and J by 4 bases, with 13 bases between.

The chain employs TRBV13 and TRBJ2-3; 8 positions match TRBD2. The germline CDR1 and CDR2 sequences are PRHDT and FYEKMQ (reference sequence). This CDR3 contains 18 residues. The V and J ends lost 5 bases and 1 base, in that order; junction bases with no gene match: 14. DNA for the CDR3: TGTGCCAGCAGCCCCCCGGTTGGAAGCGGGGGTCGCACAGATACGCAGTATTTT. Protein product: CASSPPVGSGGRTDTQYF.

This chain uses TRBV11-3 with TRBJ2-2; a possible D gene is TRBD1 (5 bases). Per the germline V gene, CDR1 is SGHNT and CDR2 is YENEEA. This CDR3 has 15 residues. The V end was cut by 1 base, the J end by 5 bases, with 11 bases between. CDR3 protein: CASSLGQGLTGELFF. The CDR3 DNA reads as TGTGCCAGCAGCTTAGGGCAGGGTCTTACCGGGGAGCTGTTTTTT.

The chain uses TRBV28 and TRBJ2-7; TRBD1 matches 8 bases. CDR3 length: 15 residues. The ends lost 9 bases at V and 6 bases at J; junction bases unmatched: 16. Germline V CDR1 and CDR2: MDHEN, SYDVKM. The CDR3 reads CASRTGGQGWGEQYF. For the CDR3, the DNA is TGTGCCAGTCGCACCGGCGGACAGGGCTGGGGCGAGCAGTACTTC.

This clone has only a few counts. V usage is TRBV4-2 and J usage is TRBJ2-7; TRBD1 matches 7 bases. This CDR3 is 15 amino acids long. From germline, CDR1 is LGHNA and CDR2 YNFKEQ. With 1 base clipped from V and 0 bases from J, the junction kept 3 bases outside the gene matches. CDR3 DNA: TGTGCCAGCAGCCAAGGGGGACAGTCCTCCTACGAGCAGTACTTC. Translating gives CASSQGGQSSYEQYF.

The chain joins TRBV9 to TRBJ1-1, with a weak D call TRBD1 (5 bases). From germline, CDR1 is SGDLS and CDR2 YYNGEE. V lost 1 base and J 1 base, leaving 5 bases between the germline ends. The CDR3 has 13 residues. CDR3 sequence reads: CASSVTGNTEAFF. CDR3 sequence (DNA): TGTGCCAGCAGCGTAACAGGGAACACTGAAGCTTTCTTT.